This is a list of T cell receptor beta chains from one sample in a study of beta chain features in type 1 diabetes. Sequencing was performed with immunoSEQ multiplex PCR; in TCRdb, only in-frame clones are kept and a portion is missing. Among over 600,000 clones listed, about an eighth were seen once. The specimen was naive CD4+ T cells from blood. Receptors were obtained from a man aged 30 to 39 with type 1 diabetes. The CDR3 runs from the conserved cysteine through the conserved F or W. Fields, in order: clone size, V gene, CDR3 length, J gene, D gene, CDR3 protein, CDR3 DNA. The D gene is left open where the match is weak. Not all rows give a size; the values are once, few, many and, for expanded clones, a class.

>few|TRBV5-4|14|TRBJ2-5|-
CASSLNSGQETQYF
TGTGCCAGCAGCCTAAACTCGGGCCAAGAGACCCAGTACTTC
>-|TRBV7-2|15|TRBJ1-2|-
CASSSLDSRLYGYTF
TGTGCCAGCAGCTCCCTGGACAGTCGACTCTATGGCTACACCTTC
>-|TRBV7-9|17|TRBJ1-6|-
CASSLSQGSSYNSPLHF
TGTGCCAGCAGCTTATCGCAGGGAAGCTCCTATAATTCACCCCTCCACTTT
>-|TRBV7-8|15|TRBJ2-4|-
CASTLGTYEGDIQYF
TGTGCCAGCACCCTCGGGACTTATGAGGGGGACATTCAGTACTTC
>few|TRBV5-6|13|TRBJ1-1|-
CASSLEGGTEAFF
TGTGCCAGCAGCTTGGAGGGGGGCACTGAAGCTTTCTTT
>few|TRBV7-9|15|TRBJ2-5|-
CASSSGRGDQETQYF
TGTGCCAGCAGCTCAGGCAGGGGAGACCAAGAGACCCAGTACTTC
>few|TRBV9|15|TRBJ1-3|-
CASSVDRVTGNTIYF
TGTGCCAGCAGCGTAGACAGGGTGACCGGAAACACCATATATTTT
>few|TRBV4-3|19|TRBJ1-4|-
CASSQDPAGPYATNEKLFF
TGCGCCAGCAGCCAAGACCCGGCAGGGCCCTACGCAACTAATGAAAAACTGTTTTTT
>few|TRBV7-2|15|TRBJ2-1|TRBD1
CASSAGTGSYNEQFF
TGTGCCAGCAGCGCCGGGACAGGGTCCTACAATGAGCAGTTCTTC
>-|TRBV6-5|14|TRBJ1-2|TRBD1
CASSYGTGGGGYTF
TGTGCCAGCAGTTATGGGACAGGGGGCGGAGGCTACACCTTC
>few|TRBV9|14|TRBJ1-4|-
CASSVNSEGEKLFF
TGTGCCAGCAGCGTAAACTCTGAGGGGGAAAAACTGTTTTTT
>few|TRBV29-1|13|TRBJ2-5|-
CSVGAGSQETQYF
TGCAGCGTTGGGGCAGGGTCCCAAGAGACCCAGTACTTC
>few|TRBV7-2|14|TRBJ1-2|-
CASSRGEGSYGYTF
TGTGCCAGCAGCCGCGGAGAGGGGAGCTATGGCTACACCTTC
>few|TRBV19|15|TRBJ1-1|-
CASSTALGLNTEAFF
TGTGCCAGTAGTACGGCCCTTGGGCTGAACACTGAAGCTTTCTTT
>-|TRBV7-3|17|TRBJ2-6|TRBD1
CASSPGTGLAGANVLTF
TGTGCCAGCAGTCCCGGGACAGGATTAGCTGGGGCCAACGTCCTGACTTTC
>-|TRBV29-1|14|TRBJ1-4|-
CSVEARRGDEKLFF
TGCAGCGTTGAAGCCCGGCGGGGGGACGAAAAACTGTTTTTT
>few|TRBV5-1|16|TRBJ1-4|-
CASSGGTKATNEKLFF
TGCGCCAGCAGCGGAGGGACAAAGGCAACTAATGAAAAACTGTTTTTT
>few|TRBV19|14|TRBJ1-2|-
CASSMRRGDYGYTF
TGTGCCAGTAGTATGCGAAGGGGCGACTATGGCTACACCTTC
>-|TRBV7-2|15|TRBJ1-1|-
CASSSNPTGRTEAFF
TGTGCCAGCAGCTCAAATCCTACAGGGCGAACTGAAGCTTTCTTT
>few|TRBV7-6|13|TRBJ1-1|-
CASSPQENLKAFF
TGTGCCAGCAGTCCACAGGAAAACTTAAAAGCTTTCTTT
>many|TRBV6-6|13|TRBJ2-1|-
CASSYMTYNEQFF
TGTGCCAGCAGTTACATGACCTACAATGAGCAGTTCTTC
>-|TRBV6-1|19|TRBJ2-1|TRBD2
CASSGGAGISAGSYNEQFF
TGTGCCAGCAGTGGGGGAGCGGGAATTTCGGCGGGATCCTACAATGAGCAGTTCTTC
>-|TRBV29-1|16|TRBJ2-1|TRBD1
CSVEALLTGPYRGRVF
TGCAGCGTTGAAGCCCTACTAACGGGCCCTTACAGGGGGCGCGTCTTC
>-|TRBV6-5|16|TRBJ2-1|TRBD2
CASSSPGTSGDNEQFF
TGTGCCAGCAGTTCGCCCGGGACTAGCGGGGACAATGAGCAGTTCTTC
>-|TRBV11-2|12|TRBJ2-7|-
CASSSTETEQYF
TGTGCCAGCAGCTCTACAGAGACCGAGCAGTACTTC
>-|TRBV19|15|TRBJ2-3|-
CASSIPGDPTDTQYF
TGTGCCAGTAGTATACCAGGAGATCCCACAGATACGCAGTATTTT
>few|TRBV4-2|16|TRBJ1-4|-
CASSQDLMDSSEKLFF
TGTGCCAGCAGCCAAGATCTTATGGACAGTAGTGAAAAACTGTTTTTT
>-|TRBV6-5|15|TRBJ2-1|TRBD1
CASSSSGQAYNEQFF
TGTGCCAGCAGTTCCTCGGGACAGGCCTACAATGAGCAGTTCTTC
>few|TRBV10-2|14|TRBJ2-3|-
CASSSRQGTDTQYF
TGCGCCAGCAGTTCGCGACAGGGCACAGATACGCAGTATTTT
>few|TRBV7-3|15|TRBJ1-1|-
CASSLNSRTVTEAFF
TGTGCCAGCAGCTTAAATAGTCGGACAGTTACTGAAGCTTTCTTT
>few|TRBV28|15|TRBJ2-7|-
CASSTAAGLTYEQYF
TGTGCCAGCAGTACAGCCGCAGGCCTTACCTACGAGCAGTACTTC
>-|TRBV29-1|13|TRBJ2-3|-
CSVAGVGTDTQYF
TGCAGCGTTGCCGGGGTAGGCACAGATACGCAGTATTTT
>-|TRBV7-9|15|TRBJ2-5|TRBD1
CASSLEGQGRETQYF
TGTGCCAGCAGCTTGGAGGGACAGGGAAGGGAGACCCAGTACTTC
>-|TRBV6-5|14|TRBJ2-5|-
CASSYSGVQETQYF
TGTGCCAGCAGTTACTCGGGGGTGCAAGAGACCCAGTACTTC
>-|TRBV5-1|13|TRBJ2-3|-
CASSLVVTDTQYF
TGCGCCAGCAGCTTGGTAGTTACAGATACGCAGTATTTT
>few|TRBV2|14|TRBJ1-6|-
CASRSATPHSPLHF
TGTGCCAGCAGGTCGGCCACCCCCCATTCACCCCTCCACTTT
>few|TRBV7-9|13|TRBJ2-3|-
CASSLSLLNTQYF
TGTGCCAGCAGCTTATCCCTGCTGAATACGCAGTATTTT
>-|TRBV28|16|TRBJ1-5|TRBD1
CASRQTGTGINQPQHF
TGTGCCAGCAGACAAACCGGGACAGGGATTAATCAGCCCCAGCATTTT
>few|TRBV19|13|TRBJ1-1|-
CASRPGPVTEAFF
TGTGCCAGTCGCCCGGGACCGGTCACTGAAGCTTTCTTT
>few|TRBV5-1|17|TRBJ1-2|-
CASSSGTAGTLPDGYTF
TGCGCCAGCAGCTCCGGTACGGCAGGGACCCTTCCCGATGGCTACACCTTC
>few|TRBV5-8|13|TRBJ2-2|-
CASSLRGSGELFF
TGTGCCAGCAGCTTGAGGGGGTCCGGGGAGCTGTTTTTT
>few|TRBV5-1|15|TRBJ2-1|TRBD2
CASSLTTSAYGEQFF
TGCGCCAGCAGCTTGACGACTAGCGCGTATGGCGAGCAGTTCTTC
>-|TRBV2|15|TRBJ2-7|-
CASSEADSISYEQYF
TGTGCCAGCAGTGAAGCTGACAGTATCTCCTACGAGCAGTACTTC
>few|TRBV2|15|TRBJ1-2|-
CASSPLRDGNYGYTF
TGTGCCAGCTCTCCGCTCCGAGACGGTAACTATGGCTACACCTTC
>-|TRBV9|15|TRBJ2-3|TRBD2
CASSLGLAEADTQYF
TGTGCCAGCAGCTTGGGACTAGCGGAGGCAGATACGCAGTATTTT
>few|TRBV7-9|14|TRBJ2-7|TRBD2
CASSPPGLQARQYF
TGTGCCAGCAGCCCTCCGGGACTACAGGCAAGGCAGTACTTC
>-|TRBV9|15|TRBJ2-2|-
CASSVSEGGTGELFF
TGTGCCAGCAGCGTATCCGAGGGCGGCACCGGGGAGCTGTTTTTT
>-|TRBV6-5|15|TRBJ2-7|-
CASRSAWALSYEQYF
TGTGCCAGCAGGTCCGCATGGGCCCTCTCCTACGAGCAGTACTTC
>few|TRBV7-2|16|TRBJ2-7|TRBD1
CASSRSGQGIAYEQYF
TGTGCCAGCAGCCGATCAGGACAGGGGATCGCCTACGAGCAGTACTTC
>few|TRBV6-6|15|TRBJ1-5|TRBD1
CASRSGQGSNQPQHF
TGTGCCAGCAGGTCGGGACAGGGAAGCAATCAGCCCCAGCATTTT
>-|TRBV4-3|16|TRBJ1-3|-
CASSQDGWGFGNTIYF
TGCGCCAGCAGCCAAGACGGCTGGGGTTTTGGAAACACCATATATTTT
>few|TRBV29-1|13|TRBJ1-5|-
CSVGRGGNQPQHF
TGCAGCGTTGGGCGGGGTGGCAATCAGCCCCAGCATTTT
>few|TRBV7-9|18|TRBJ2-3|TRBD1
CASSQYRDRGLMGDTQYF
TGTGCCAGCAGCCAATACCGGGACAGGGGGTTGATGGGAGATACGCAGTATTTT
>few|TRBV4-3|16|TRBJ2-7|-
CASSRLGQSVVGEQYF
TGCGCCAGCAGCCGTCTTGGACAGTCGGTGGTGGGGGAGCAGTACTTC
>many|TRBV29-1|12|TRBJ2-2|-
CSVGQVAGELFF
TGCAGCGTTGGGCAGGTGGCCGGGGAGCTGTTTTTT